The 11 T cell receptor beta chains given below trace back to one sample, sequenced in a study of blood T cells in healthy people across ages. The second PCR ran about 6 to 12 cycles with a sample-barcoded 5' primer and J-beta primers. Each CDR3 protein is one row after TCRdb ran MiXCR on the 5' RACE reads. This sample has about 640,000 distinct CDR3 sequences, with approximately 59% found just once. The sequencing input was blood. These receptors came from a man in his 60s in good health.

The chain couples TRBV20-1 to TRBJ1-1; the D is unclear. The germline V gene encodes CDR1 DFQATT and CDR2 SNEGSKA (reference sequence). V lost 1 base and J 4 bases, leaving 13 bases between the germline ends. CDR3 size: 14 residues. Here the CDR3 reads CSARVLIGGTEAFF. The CDR3 nucleotides are TGCAGTGCTAGAGTTCTGATTGGAGGCACTGAAGCTTTCTTT.

This clonotype appeared a few times. The chain has TRBV20-1 and TRBJ2-7; possibly TRBD2 for D (6 bases). CDR3 size: 13 residues. Germline V lookup: CDR1 DFQATT, CDR2 SNEGSKA (reference sequence). V shed 3 bases and J shed 0 bases, with 9 bases lying between them. CDR3 region: CSARRGFSYEQYF. The CDR3 region has the DNA TGCAGTGCTAGGCGGGGTTTCTCCTACGAGCAGTACTTC.

This sequence joins TRBV20-1 and TRBJ1-2; TRBD1 agrees at 10 bases. J was trimmed by 8 bases and V by 6 bases; bases with no gene match: 6. Germline V gene data show CDR1 as DFQATT and CDR2 as SNEGSKA (reference sequence). The CDR3 covers 12 residues. CDR3 sequence reads: CSAAGQGQGYTF. DNA for the CDR3: TGCAGTGCCGCGGGACAGGGGCAGGGCTACACCTTC.

Comments on this clonotype: A read error may account for a junction end that differs from germline. CDR3 amino acids: CTSSLGHYQPQHF. CDR3 DNA sequence: TGTACCAGCAGTCTCGGACACTATCAGCCCCAGCATTTT. The chain joins TRBV12-3 or TRBV12-4 to TRBJ1-5, with a possible D match to TRBD1 (5 bases). This CDR3 is 13 amino acids long.

The chain is built from TRBV2 and TRBJ2-3, with D possibly being TRBD1 (6 bases). V lost 2 bases, J lost 2 bases, and 8 bases lay in between. Germline V lookup: CDR1 SNHLY, CDR2 FYNNEI. The CDR3 spans 14 residues. CDR3 nucleotides: TGTGCCAGCAGTGAACAGGGGTACACAGATACGCAGTATTTT. This translates into CASSEQGYTDTQYF.

This clonotype appeared a single time. The J gene is TRBJ1-5, the V gene TRBV12-3 or TRBV12-4; a weak D match, TRBD1 (6 bases). The CDR3 is 15 amino acids. Between the trimmed V and J ends, which lost 4 bases and 6 bases, there was a span of 16 bases. The CDR3 nucleotides read TGTGCCAGCAGTTCTAGAATACAGGGTTTTCAGCCCCAGCATTTT. Translated: CASSSRIQGFQPQHF.

This clonotype occurred a few times. The chain links TRBV5-1 to TRBJ2-5, with a weak D call TRBD2 (6 bases). Germline CDR1 and CDR2: SGHRS and YFSETQ. CDR3 size: 15 residues. Between the trimmed V and J ends, which lost 4 bases and 1 base, there was a span of 14 bases. This chain's CDR3 is CASSPPPGGQETQYF. DNA of the CDR3: TGCGCCAGCAGCCCGCCCCCCGGGGGCCAAGAGACCCAGTACTTC.

This clonotype has just one count. This sequence joins TRBV29-1 and TRBJ1-2, with D possibly matching TRBD1 (6 bases). V was trimmed by 3 bases and J by 8 bases, leaving 13 bases between them. Per the germline V gene, CDR1 is SQVTM and CDR2 is ANQGSEA. The CDR3 contains 12 residues. CDR3 sequence: CSVDPDRGGYTF. CDR3 nucleotides: TGCAGCGTTGACCCGGACAGAGGCGGCTACACCTTC.

This chain links TRBV5-1 with TRBJ2-5; D uncertain. Germline V CDR1 and CDR2: SGHRS, YFSETQ. Trimming left V 0 bases short and J 1 base short, with 7 bases between. The CDR3 loop spans 14 amino acids. The CDR3 here is CASSLDSSQETQYF. Written as DNA, the CDR3 is TGCGCCAGCAGCTTGGATAGCAGCCAAGAGACCCAGTACTTC.

The J gene is TRBJ2-1, the V gene TRBV12-3 or TRBV12-4; D remains ambiguous. Trimming shortened V by 1 base and J by 7 bases, and 11 bases separated the two germline ends. The CDR3 contains 14 residues. The DNA for the CDR3 is TGTGCCAGCAGTTTAGACCCAGCGCGGAATGAGCAGTTCTTC. Translating gives CASSLDPARNEQFF.

The chain couples TRBV5-1 to TRBJ2-1, with TRBD1 matching 12 bases. Trimming cost V 3 bases and J 8 bases; bases outside gene matches: 6. Germline-derived CDR1 and CDR2 are SGHRS and YFSETQ. CDR3 length: 15 residues. As DNA, the CDR3 is TGCGCCAGCAGCTATACCGGGACAGGGGGCGATGAGCAGTTCTTC. Its translation: CASSYTGTGGDEQFF.